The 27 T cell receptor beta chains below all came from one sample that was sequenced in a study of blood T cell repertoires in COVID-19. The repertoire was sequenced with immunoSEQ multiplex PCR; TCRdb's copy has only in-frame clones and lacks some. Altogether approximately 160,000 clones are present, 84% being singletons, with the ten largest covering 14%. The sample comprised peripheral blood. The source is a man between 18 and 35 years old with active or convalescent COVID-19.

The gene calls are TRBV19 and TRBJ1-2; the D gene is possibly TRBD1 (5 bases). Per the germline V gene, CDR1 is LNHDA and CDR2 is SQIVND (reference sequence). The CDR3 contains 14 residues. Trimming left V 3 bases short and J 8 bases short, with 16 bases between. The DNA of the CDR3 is TGTGCCAGTAGTATTTACCCGGGGGATCGGGGCTACACCTTC. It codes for CASSIYPGDRGYTF.

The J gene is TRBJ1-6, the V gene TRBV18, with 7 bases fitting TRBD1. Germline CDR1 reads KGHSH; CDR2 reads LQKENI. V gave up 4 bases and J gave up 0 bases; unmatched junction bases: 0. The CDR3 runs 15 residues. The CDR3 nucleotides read TGTGCCAGCTCACGGGACAGCTCCTATAATTCACCCCTCCACTTT. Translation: CASSRDSSYNSPLHF. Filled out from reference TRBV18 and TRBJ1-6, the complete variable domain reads NAGVMQNPRHLVRRRGQEARLRCSPMKGHSHVYWYRQLPEEGLKFMVYLQKENIIDESGMPKERFSAEFPKEGPSILRIQQVVRGDSAAYFCASSRDSSYNSPLHFGNGTRLTVT.

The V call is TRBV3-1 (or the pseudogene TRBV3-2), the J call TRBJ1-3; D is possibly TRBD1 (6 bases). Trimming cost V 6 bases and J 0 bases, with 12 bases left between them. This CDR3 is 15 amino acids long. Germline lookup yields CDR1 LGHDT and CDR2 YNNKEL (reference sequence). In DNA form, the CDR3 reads TGTGCCAGCAGTCTGACAGGCCTCTCTGGAAACACCATATATTTT. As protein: CASSLTGLSGNTIYF.

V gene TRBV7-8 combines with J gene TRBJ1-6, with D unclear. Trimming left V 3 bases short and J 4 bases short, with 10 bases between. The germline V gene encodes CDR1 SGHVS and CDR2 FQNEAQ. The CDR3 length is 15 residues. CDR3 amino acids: CASSFSGPYNSPLHF. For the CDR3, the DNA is TGTGCCAGCAGCTTTAGCGGGCCTTATAATTCACCCCTCCACTTT. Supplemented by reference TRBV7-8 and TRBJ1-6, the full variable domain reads GAGVSQSPRYKVAKRGQDVALRCDPISGHVSLFWYQQALGQGPEFLTYFQNEAQLDKSGLPSDRFFAERPEGSVSTLKIQRTQQEDSAVYLCASSFSGPYNSPLHFGNGTRLTVT.

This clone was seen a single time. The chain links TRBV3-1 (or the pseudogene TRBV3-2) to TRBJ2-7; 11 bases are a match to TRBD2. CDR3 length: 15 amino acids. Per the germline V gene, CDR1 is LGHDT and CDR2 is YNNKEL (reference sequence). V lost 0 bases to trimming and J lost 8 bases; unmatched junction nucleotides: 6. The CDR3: CASSQDISGRAKQYF. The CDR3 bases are TGTGCCAGCAGCCAAGATATTAGCGGGAGGGCTAAGCAGTACTTC.

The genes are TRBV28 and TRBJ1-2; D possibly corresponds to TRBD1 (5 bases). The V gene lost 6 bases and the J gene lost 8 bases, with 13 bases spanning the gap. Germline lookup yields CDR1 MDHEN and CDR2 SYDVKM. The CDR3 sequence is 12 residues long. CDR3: CASRAQGGGYTF. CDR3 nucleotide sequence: TGTGCCAGCAGGGCGCAGGGAGGCGGCTACACCTTC.

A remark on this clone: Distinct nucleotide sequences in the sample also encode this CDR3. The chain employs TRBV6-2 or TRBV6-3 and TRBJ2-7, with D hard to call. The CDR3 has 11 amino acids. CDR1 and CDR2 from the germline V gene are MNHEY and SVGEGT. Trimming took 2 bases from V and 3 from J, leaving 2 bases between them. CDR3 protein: CASSYLYEQYF. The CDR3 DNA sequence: TGTGCCAGCAGTTACCTCTACGAGCAGTACTTC.

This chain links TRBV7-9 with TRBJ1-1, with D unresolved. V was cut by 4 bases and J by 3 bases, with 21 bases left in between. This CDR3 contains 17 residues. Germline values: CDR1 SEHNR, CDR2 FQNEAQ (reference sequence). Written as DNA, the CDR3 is TGTGCCAGCAGCTCCGGCGCGAGACCGTGGAGGGACACTGAAGCTTTCTTT. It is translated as CASSSGARPWRDTEAFF.

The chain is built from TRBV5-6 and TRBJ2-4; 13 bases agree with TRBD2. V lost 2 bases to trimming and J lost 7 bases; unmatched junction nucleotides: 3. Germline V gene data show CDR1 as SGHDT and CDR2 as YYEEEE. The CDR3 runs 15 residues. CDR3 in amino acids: CASSFTSGRGNIQYF. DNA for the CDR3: TGTGCCAGCAGCTTCACTAGCGGGAGGGGGAACATTCAGTACTTC.

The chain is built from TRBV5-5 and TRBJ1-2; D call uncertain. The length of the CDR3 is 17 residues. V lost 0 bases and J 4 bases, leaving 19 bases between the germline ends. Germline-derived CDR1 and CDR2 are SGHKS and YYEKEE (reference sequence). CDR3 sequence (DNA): TGTGCCAGCAGCTTGGCGTCAGGCCCTAACCCACTCTATGGCTACACCTTC. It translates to CASSLASGPNPLYGYTF. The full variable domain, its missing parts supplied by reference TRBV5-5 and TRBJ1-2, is DAGVTQSPTHLIKTRGQQVTLRCSPISGHKSVSWYQQVLGQGPQFIFQYYEKEERGRGNFPDRFSARQFPNYSSELNVNALLLGDSALYLCASSLASGPNPLYGYTFGSGTRLTVV.

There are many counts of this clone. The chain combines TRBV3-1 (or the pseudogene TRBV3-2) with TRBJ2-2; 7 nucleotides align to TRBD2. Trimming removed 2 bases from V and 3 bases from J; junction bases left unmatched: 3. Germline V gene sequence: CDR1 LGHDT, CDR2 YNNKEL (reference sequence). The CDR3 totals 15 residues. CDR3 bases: TGTGCCAGCAGCCAACTGCTAGCGGACACCGGGGAGCTGTTTTTT. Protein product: CASSQLLADTGELFF.

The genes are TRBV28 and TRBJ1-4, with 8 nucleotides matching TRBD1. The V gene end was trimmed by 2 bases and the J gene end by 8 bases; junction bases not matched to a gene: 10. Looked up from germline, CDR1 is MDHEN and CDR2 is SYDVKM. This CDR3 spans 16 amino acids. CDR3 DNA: TGTGCCAGCAGTTTACTTATAGGACAGGGTAACGAAAAACTGTTTTTT. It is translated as CASSLLIGQGNEKLFF. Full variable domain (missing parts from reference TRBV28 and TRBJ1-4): DVKVTQSSRYLVKRTGEKVFLECVQDMDHENMFWYRQDPGLGLRLIYFSYDVKMKEKGDIPEGYSVSREKKERFSLILESASTNQTSMYLCASSLLIGQGNEKLFFGSGTQLSVL.

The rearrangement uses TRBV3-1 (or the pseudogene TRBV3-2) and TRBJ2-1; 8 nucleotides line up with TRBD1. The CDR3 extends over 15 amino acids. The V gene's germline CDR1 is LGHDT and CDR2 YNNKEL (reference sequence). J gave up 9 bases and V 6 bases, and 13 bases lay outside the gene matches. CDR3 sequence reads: CASRNTGGSSSEQFF. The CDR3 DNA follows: TGTGCCAGCAGAAACACAGGGGGATCATCTAGTGAGCAGTTCTTC.

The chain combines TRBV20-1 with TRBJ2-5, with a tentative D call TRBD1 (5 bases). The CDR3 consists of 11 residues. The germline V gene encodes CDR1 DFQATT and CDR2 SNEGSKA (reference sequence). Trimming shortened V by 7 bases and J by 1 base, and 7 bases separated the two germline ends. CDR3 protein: CSGQFQETQYF. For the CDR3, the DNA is TGCAGTGGACAGTTCCAAGAGACCCAGTACTTC.

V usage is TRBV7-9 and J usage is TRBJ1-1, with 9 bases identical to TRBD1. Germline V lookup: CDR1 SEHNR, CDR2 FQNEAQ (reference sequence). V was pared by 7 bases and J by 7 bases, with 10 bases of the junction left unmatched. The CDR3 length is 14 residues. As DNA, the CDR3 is TGTGCCAGCAAGGGACAGGGCGTGGGGATTGAAGCTTTCTTT. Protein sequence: CASKGQGVGIEAFF.

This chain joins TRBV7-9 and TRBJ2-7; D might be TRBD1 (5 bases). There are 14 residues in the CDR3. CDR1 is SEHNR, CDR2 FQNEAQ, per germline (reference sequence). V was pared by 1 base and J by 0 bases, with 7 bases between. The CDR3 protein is CASSLDRLSYEQYF. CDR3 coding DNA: TGTGCCAGCAGCTTAGACAGGCTCTCCTACGAGCAGTACTTC.

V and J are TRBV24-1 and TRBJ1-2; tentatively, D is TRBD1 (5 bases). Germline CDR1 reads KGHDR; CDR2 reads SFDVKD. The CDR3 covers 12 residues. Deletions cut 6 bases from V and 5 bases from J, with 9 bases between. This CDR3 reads CATSIRDYGYTF. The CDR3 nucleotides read TGTGCCACCAGTATCAGGGATTATGGCTACACCTTC.

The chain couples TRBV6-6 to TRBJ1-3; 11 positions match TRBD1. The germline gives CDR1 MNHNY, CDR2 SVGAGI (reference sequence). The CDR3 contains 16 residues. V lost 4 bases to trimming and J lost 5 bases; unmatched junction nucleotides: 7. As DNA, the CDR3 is TGTGCCAGCAGTTCCGGGACAGGGGGTTCCAGAAACACCATATATTTT. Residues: CASSSGTGGSRNTIYF.

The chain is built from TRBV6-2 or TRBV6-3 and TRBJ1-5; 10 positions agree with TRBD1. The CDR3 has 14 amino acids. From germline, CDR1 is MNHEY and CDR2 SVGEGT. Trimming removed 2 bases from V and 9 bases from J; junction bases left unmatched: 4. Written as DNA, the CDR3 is TGTGCCAGCAGTTACGGACAGGGGGTTAGGCCCCAGCATTTT. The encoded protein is CASSYGQGVRPQHF.

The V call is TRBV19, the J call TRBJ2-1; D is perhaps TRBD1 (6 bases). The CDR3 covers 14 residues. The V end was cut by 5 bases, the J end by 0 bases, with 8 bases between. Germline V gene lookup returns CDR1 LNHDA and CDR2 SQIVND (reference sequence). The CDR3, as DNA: TGTGCCAGTAGTGACAGGTACTCCTACAATGAGCAGTTCTTC. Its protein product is CASSDRYSYNEQFF.

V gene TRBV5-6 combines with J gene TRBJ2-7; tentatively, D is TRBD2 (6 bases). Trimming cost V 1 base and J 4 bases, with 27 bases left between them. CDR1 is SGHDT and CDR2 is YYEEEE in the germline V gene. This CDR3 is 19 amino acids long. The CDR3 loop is CASSLRLGLAGWEVYEQYF. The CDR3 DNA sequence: TGTGCCAGCAGCTTGAGGTTGGGGCTAGCTGGATGGGAGGTTTACGAGCAGTACTTC.

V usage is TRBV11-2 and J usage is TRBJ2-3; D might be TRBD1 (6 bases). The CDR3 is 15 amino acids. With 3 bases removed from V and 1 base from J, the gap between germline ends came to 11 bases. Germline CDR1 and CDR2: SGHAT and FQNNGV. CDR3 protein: CASSFRGARTDTQYF. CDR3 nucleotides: TGTGCCAGCAGCTTCAGGGGCGCGCGCACAGATACGCAGTATTTT. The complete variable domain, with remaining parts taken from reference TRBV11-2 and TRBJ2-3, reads EAGVAQSPRYKIIEKRQSVAFWCNPISGHATLYWYQQILGQGPKLLIQFQNNGVVDDSQLPKDRFSAERLKGVDSTLKIQPAKLEDSAVYLCASSFRGARTDTQYFGPGTRLTVL.

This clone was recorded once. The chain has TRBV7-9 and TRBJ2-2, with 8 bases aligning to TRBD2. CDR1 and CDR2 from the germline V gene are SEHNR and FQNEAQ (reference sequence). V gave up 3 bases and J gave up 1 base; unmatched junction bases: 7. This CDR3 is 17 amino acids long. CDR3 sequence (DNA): TGTGCCAGCAGCTTCGGACTAGCTGGAGTGAACACCGGGGAGCTGTTTTTT. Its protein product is CASSFGLAGVNTGELFF.

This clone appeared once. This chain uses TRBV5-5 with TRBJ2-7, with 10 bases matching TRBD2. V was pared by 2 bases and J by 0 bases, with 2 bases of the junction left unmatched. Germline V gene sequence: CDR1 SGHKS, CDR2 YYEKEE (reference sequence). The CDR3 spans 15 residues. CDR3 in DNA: TGTGCCAGCAGCTTAGCGGGAGGGCCCTCCTACGAGCAGTACTTC. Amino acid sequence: CASSLAGGPSYEQYF.

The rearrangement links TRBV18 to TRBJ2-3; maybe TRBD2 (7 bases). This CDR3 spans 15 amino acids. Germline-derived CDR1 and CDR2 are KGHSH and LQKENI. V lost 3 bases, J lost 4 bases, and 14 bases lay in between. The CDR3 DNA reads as TGTGCCAGCTCACCCCGTCGGGGGGCGGCAGATACGCAGTATTTT. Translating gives CASSPRRGAADTQYF.

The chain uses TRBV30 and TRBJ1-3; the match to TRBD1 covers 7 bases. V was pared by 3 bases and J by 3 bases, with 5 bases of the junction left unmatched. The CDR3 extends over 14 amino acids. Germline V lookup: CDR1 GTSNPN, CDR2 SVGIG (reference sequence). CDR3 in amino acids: CAWSSGGGGNTIYF. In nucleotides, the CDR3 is TGTGCCTGGAGCTCAGGGGGTGGTGGAAACACCATATATTTT.

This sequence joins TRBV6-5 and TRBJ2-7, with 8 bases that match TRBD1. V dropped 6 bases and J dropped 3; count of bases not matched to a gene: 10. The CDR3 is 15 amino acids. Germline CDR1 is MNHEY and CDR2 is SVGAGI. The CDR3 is CASRIAGTGNYEQYF. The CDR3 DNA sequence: TGTGCCAGCAGGATCGCCGGGACAGGTAACTACGAGCAGTACTTC.